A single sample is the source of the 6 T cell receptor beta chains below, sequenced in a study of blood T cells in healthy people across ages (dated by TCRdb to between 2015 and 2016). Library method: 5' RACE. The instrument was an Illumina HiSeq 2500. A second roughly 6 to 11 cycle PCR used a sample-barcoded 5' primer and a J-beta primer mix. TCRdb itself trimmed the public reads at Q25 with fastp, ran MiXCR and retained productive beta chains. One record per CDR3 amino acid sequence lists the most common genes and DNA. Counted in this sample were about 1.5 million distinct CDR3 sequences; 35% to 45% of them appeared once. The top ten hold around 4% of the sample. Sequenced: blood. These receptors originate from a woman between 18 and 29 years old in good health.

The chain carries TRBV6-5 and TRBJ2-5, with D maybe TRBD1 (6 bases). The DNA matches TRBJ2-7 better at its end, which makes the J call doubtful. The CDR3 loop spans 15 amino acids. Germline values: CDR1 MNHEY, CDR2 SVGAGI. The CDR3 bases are TGTGCCAGCAGGCCTCCAGGGGTTCATCTTTACGAGCAGTACTTC. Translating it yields CASRPPGVHLYEQYF.

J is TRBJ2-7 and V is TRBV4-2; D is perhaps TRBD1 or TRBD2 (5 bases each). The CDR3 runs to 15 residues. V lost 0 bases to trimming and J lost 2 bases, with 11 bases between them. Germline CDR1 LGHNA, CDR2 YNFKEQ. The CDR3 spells CASSQEAQGPYEQYF. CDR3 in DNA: TGTGCCAGCAGCCAAGAGGCCCAGGGACCCTACGAGCAGTACTTC.

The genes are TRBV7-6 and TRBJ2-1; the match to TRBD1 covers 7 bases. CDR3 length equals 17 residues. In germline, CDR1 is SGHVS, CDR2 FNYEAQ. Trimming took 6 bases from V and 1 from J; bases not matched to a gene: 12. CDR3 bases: TGTGCCAGCAGGAAACATGTGACAGGGCGGTCCTACAATGAGCAGTTCTTC. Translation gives CASRKHVTGRSYNEQFF.

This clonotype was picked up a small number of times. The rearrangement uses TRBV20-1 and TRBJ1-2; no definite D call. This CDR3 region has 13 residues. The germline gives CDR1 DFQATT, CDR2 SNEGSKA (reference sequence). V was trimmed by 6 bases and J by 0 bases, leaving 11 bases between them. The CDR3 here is CSASDYSNYGYTF. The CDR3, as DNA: TGCAGTGCGTCGGATTACTCTAACTATGGCTACACCTTC.

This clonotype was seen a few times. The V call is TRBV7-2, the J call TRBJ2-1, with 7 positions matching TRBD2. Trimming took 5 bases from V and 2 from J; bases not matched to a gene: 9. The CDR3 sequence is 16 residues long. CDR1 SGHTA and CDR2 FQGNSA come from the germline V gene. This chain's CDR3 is CASSQPSGTTYNEQFF. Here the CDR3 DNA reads TGTGCCAGCAGCCAACCTAGCGGTACCACCTACAATGAGCAGTTCTTC.

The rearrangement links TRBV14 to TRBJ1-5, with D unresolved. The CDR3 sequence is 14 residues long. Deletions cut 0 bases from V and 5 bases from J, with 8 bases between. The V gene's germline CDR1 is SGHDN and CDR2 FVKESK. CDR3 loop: CASSQERLDQPQHF. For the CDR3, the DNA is TGTGCCAGCAGCCAAGAGAGGTTGGATCAGCCCCAGCATTTT.